The 21 T cell receptor beta chains in this list originate from one sample, sequenced in a study of T cell repertoires in cytomegalovirus infection. TCRdb passed the reads through MiXCR, listing each CDR3 protein once. Seen here are approximately 50,000 distinct CDR3 sequences, 15% to 20% observed once, and the top ten hold around 80%. Their recognized antigens are unknown. The material was CD8+ T cells from cultured PBMCs, obtained from culture after CMV antigen stimulation. The receptors were sampled from a human donor in good health (CMV status not recorded). Some clones in this sample may be carry-over from other donors' samples.

This chain links TRBV4-1 with TRBJ2-7; D is possibly TRBD1 (5 bases). CDR1 is MGHRA and CDR2 is YSYEKL in the germline V gene. CDR3 length equals 15 residues. Deletions cut 3 bases from V and 5 bases from J, with 17 bases between. The CDR3 region is CASSQGYQGIDEQYF. The CDR3 region has the DNA TGCGCCAGCAGCCAGGGTTATCAGGGAATCGACGAGCAGTACTTC.

This clonotype occurred a few times. V usage is TRBV3-1 and J usage is TRBJ2-3; D unresolved. CDR1 and CDR2 from the germline V gene are LGHDT and YNNKEL (reference sequence). Trimming pared 1 base from V and 0 bases from J, leaving 11 bases between. The CDR3 runs 16 residues. This chain's CDR3 is CASSQGSPVSTDTQYF. The DNA for the CDR3 is TGTGCCAGCAGCCAAGGTAGTCCAGTCAGCACAGATACGCAGTATTTT.

The V and J genes are TRBV13 and TRBJ2-1; no clear D gene. The germline V gene has CDR1 PRHDT and CDR2 FYEKMQ (reference sequence). This CDR3 contains 15 residues. The V and J ends lost 4 bases and 4 bases respectively, with 14 bases between them. The chain's CDR3 is CASSSRKPFYNEQFF. The CDR3 DNA reads as TGTGCCAGCAGCTCACGAAAGCCCTTTTACAATGAGCAGTTCTTC.

This rearrangement joins TRBV9 to TRBJ1-1, with a possible D match to TRBD1 (6 bases). The CDR3 has 15 residues. The V gene lost 2 bases and the J gene lost 3 bases, with 14 bases spanning the gap. Germline loops: CDR1 SGDLS, CDR2 YYNGEE. This CDR3 is CASSVQGKGDTEAFF. Written as DNA, the CDR3 is TGTGCCAGCAGCGTTCAGGGGAAAGGGGACACTGAAGCTTTCTTT.

V gene TRBV15 combines with J gene TRBJ1-5; D unresolved. Germline CDR1 reads LNHNV; CDR2 reads YYDKDF (reference sequence). Between the trimmed V and J ends, which lost 0 bases and 4 bases, there was a span of 7 bases. The CDR3 consists of 14 residues. DNA for the CDR3: TGTGCCACCAGCAGAGAAGTGAGGAATCAGCCCCAGCATTTT. This codes for CATSREVRNQPQHF.

Concerning this clonotype itself: The CDR3 ends on some other residue instead of the conserved phenylalanine or tryptophan, so this is likely a read error. The chain joins TRBV11-2 to TRBJ1-2; D might be TRBD1 (5 bases). V was cut by 0 bases and J by 8 bases, with 31 bases left in between. Germline loops: CDR1 SGHAT, CDR2 FQNNGV. CDR3 length equals 20 residues. The CDR3 DNA reads as TGTGCCAGCAGCTTAGATCGGGTTTGGCAGGGACCCTTTGTGGAGTACGGCTACACCTTG. Amino acid sequence: CASSLDRVWQGPFVEYGYTL.

V and J are TRBV4-1 and TRBJ1-5; TRBD1 might be the D (5 bases). Germline loops: CDR1 MGHRA, CDR2 YSYEKL. The CDR3 sequence is 17 residues long. V was shortened by 0 bases and J by 2 bases, with 14 bases between the two germline ends. The CDR3 is CASSQDLKGGGNQPQHF. The CDR3 coding sequence is TGCGCCAGCAGCCAAGATCTTAAAGGAGGGGGCAATCAGCCCCAGCATTTT.

To note about this clonotype: The junction does not match germline at one end; this may be a read error. The chain's CDR3 is CASSDGTLRALF. In DNA form, the CDR3 reads TGTGCCAGCAGCGACGGGACCTTAAGGGCGCTCTTC. The J gene is TRBJ2-1, the V gene TRBV7-9; TRBD1 or TRBD2 may be the D gene (5 bases each). This CDR3 spans 12 amino acids. Germline V gene sequence: CDR1 SEHNR, CDR2 FQNEAQ (reference sequence).

CDR3 residues: CATDSQDGGYTF. In DNA form, the CDR3 reads TGTGCCACCGATTCGCAGGACGGAGGCTACACCTTC. The J gene is TRBJ1-2, the V gene TRBV7-9; D uncertain. The V end lost 10 bases, the J end lost 8 bases, and 17 bases lay between the germline ends. CDR1 is SEHNR, CDR2 FQNEAQ, per germline (reference sequence). The CDR3 has 12 amino acids.

The rearrangement joins TRBV9 to TRBJ1-2, with TRBD1 matching 7 bases. The CDR3 spans 15 residues. V lost 4 bases, J lost 0 bases, and 6 bases stayed unmatched. Germline CDR1 is SGDLS and CDR2 is YYNGEE. The CDR3 DNA is TGTGCCAGCAGCCCGATGGGACAGCCTAACTATGGCTACACCTTC. Its protein is CASSPMGQPNYGYTF. Filled out from reference TRBV9 and TRBJ1-2, the complete variable domain reads DSGVTQTPKHLITATGQRVTLRCSPRSGDLSVYWYQQSLDQGLQFLIQYYNGEERAKGNILERFSAQQFPDLHSELNLSSLELGDSALYFCASSPMGQPNYGYTFGSGTRLTVV.

CDR3 loop: CASSYSISGTGGLNEQFF. The CDR3, as DNA: TGTGCCAGCAGTTACTCGATCTCTGGGACAGGGGGCTTGAATGAGCAGTTCTTC. This rearrangement joins TRBV6-2 or TRBV6-3 to TRBJ2-1, with 12 bases identical to TRBD1. CDR1 is MNHEY, CDR2 SVGEGT, per germline. Trimming at V came to 0 bases and at J to 7 bases, leaving 10 bases not matched to a gene. This CDR3 has 18 residues.

This clonotype was found a few times. The chain links TRBV7-9 to TRBJ1-1; D might be TRBD1 (6 bases). V dropped 7 bases and J dropped 1 base, with 10 bases sitting between them. This CDR3 region has 13 residues. The germline gives CDR1 SEHNR, CDR2 FQNEAQ (reference sequence). As DNA, the CDR3 is TGTGCCAGCACGTCGACAGGGAACACTGAAGCTTTCTTT. This sequence encodes CASTSTGNTEAFF.

The chain uses TRBV7-9 and TRBJ2-1; D is undetermined. The length of the CDR3 is 13 residues. V lost 2 bases and J 5 bases, leaving 7 bases between the germline ends. CDR1 is SEHNR, CDR2 FQNEAQ, per germline (reference sequence). The CDR3 protein is CASSLQRNNEQFF. In DNA, the CDR3 is TGTGCCAGCAGCTTACAGAGAAACAATGAGCAGTTCTTC.

CDR3 sequence: CASSRAGGRRETQYF. As DNA, the CDR3 is TGTGCCAGCAGTAGAGCGGGGGGGCGGAGAGAGACCCAGTACTTC. The chain joins TRBV7-2 to TRBJ2-5; 10 bases map to TRBD2. V trimming: 6 bases; J trimming: 4 bases; junction bases outside the gene matches: 8. CDR1 is SGHTA, CDR2 FQGNSA, per germline. The CDR3 totals 15 residues.

This chain uses TRBV4-1 with TRBJ1-1; no clear D. Looked up from germline, CDR1 is MGHRA and CDR2 is YSYEKL. This CDR3 spans 16 amino acids. Trimming pared 7 bases from V and 1 base from J, leaving 19 bases between. The CDR3 DNA reads as TGCGCCAGCAACCCGGAGATCGGCAGCCGGAACACTGAAGCTTTCTTT. This codes for CASNPEIGSRNTEAFF.

This clonotype was seen a few times. This chain uses TRBV7-8 with TRBJ2-7, with 10 bases that match TRBD1. CDR1 SGHVS and CDR2 FQNEAQ come from the germline V gene. With 10 bases clipped from V and 5 bases from J, the junction kept 8 bases outside the gene matches. This CDR3 spans 13 amino acids. The chain's CDR3 is CATRDRGWNEQYF. The CDR3 region has the DNA TGTGCCACCAGGGACAGGGGATGGAACGAGCAGTACTTC.

J is TRBJ1-2 and V is TRBV7-2; D unclear. V lost 6 bases and J 8 bases, leaving 16 bases between the germline ends. The CDR3 runs 13 residues. Germline CDR1 reads SGHTA; CDR2 reads FQGNSA. The CDR3 loop is CASRPSTAEGYTF. CDR3 DNA: TGTGCCAGCAGGCCTTCGACGGCGGAGGGCTACACCTTC.

The CDR3 bases are TGTGCCAGCAGTGAACGAGAAACTGAAGCTTTCTTT. Protein product: CASSERETEAFF. The chain is built from TRBV6-1 and TRBJ1-1, with D uncertain. The V and J ends lost 2 bases and 5 bases respectively, with 6 bases between them. CDR3 length: 12 residues. In germline, CDR1 is MNHNS, CDR2 SASEGT.

Only a few counts were recorded for this clonotype. CDR3 coding DNA: TGTGCCAGCAGTCCACAGGGGGCGGGCGACGAGCAGTACTTC. This gives the protein CASSPQGAGDEQYF. V and J are TRBV2 and TRBJ2-7, with 9 bases identical to TRBD1. The CDR3 is 14 amino acids. Trimming at V came to 5 bases and at J to 5 bases, leaving 7 bases not matched to a gene. CDR1 and CDR2 from the germline V gene are SNHLY and FYNNEI.

The chain couples TRBV15 to TRBJ2-3, with D unclear. Germline lookup yields CDR1 LNHNV and CDR2 YYDKDF (reference sequence). CDR3 length: 15 residues. Trimming removed 3 bases at V and 0 bases at J, with 10 bases between. The CDR3 nucleotides are TGTGCCACCAGCAGCCCAGCAGTTAGCACAGATACGCAGTATTTT. The encoded protein is CATSSPAVSTDTQYF.

The genes are TRBV27 and TRBJ2-5; 7 bases match TRBD2. From germline, CDR1 is MNHEY and CDR2 SMNVEV (reference sequence). The CDR3 consists of 13 residues. V shed 5 bases and J 5 bases; nucleotides not matched to a gene: 5. In DNA form, the CDR3 reads TGTGCCAGCAGTAGGACTAGGCTGGAGACCCAGTACTTC. Its protein is CASSRTRLETQYF.